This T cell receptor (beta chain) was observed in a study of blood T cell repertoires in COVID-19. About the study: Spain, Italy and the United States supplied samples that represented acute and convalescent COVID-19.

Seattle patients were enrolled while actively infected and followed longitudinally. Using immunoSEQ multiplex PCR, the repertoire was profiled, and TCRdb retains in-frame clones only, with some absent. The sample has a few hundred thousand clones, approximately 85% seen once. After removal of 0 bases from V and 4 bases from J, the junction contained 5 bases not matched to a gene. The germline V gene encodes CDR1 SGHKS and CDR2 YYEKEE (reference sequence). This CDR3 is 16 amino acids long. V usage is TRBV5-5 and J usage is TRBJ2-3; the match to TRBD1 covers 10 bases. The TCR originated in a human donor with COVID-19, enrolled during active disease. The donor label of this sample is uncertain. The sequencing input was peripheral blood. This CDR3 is CASSLVRDRGADTQYF. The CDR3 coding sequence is TGTGCCAGCAGCTTGGTCCGGGACAGGGGAGCAGATACGCAGTATTTT.